These T cell receptor beta chains were read from a single sample in a study of blood T cell repertoires in COVID-19. Produced via immunoSEQ multiplex PCR; TCRdb's table is partial and in-frame only. In the table there are 400,000 or so clones, approximately 90% of which are singletons. Source material: peripheral blood. The receptors originated from a woman between 35 and 50 years old with COVID-19, enrolled during active disease. Both conserved end residues are part of each CDR3. D genes are given only for firm matches. Rows give clone size only sometimes, using once, few, many, or a class for an expanded clone.

V gene,D gene,clone size,CDR3 length,J gene,CDR3 DNA,CDR3 protein
TRBV7-9,NA,few,13,TRBJ2-7,TGTGCCAGCAGTTCCGGACTTTCCTACGAGCAGTACTTC,CASSSGLSYEQYF
TRBV28,NA,NA,14,TRBJ1-1,TGTGCCAGCATCCCGGGTCGCTGGAACACTGAAGCTTTCTTT,CASIPGRWNTEAFF
TRBV28,TRBD1,NA,17,TRBJ1-1,TGTGCCAGCAGTTCGACAGGGGGCGCAAACCTGAACACTGAAGCTTTCTTT,CASSSTGGANLNTEAFF
TRBV6-5,TRBD1,NA,15,TRBJ1-6,TGTGCCAGCAGTTACTCCCAGGGGGCTTATTCACCCCTCCACTTT,CASSYSQGAYSPLHF
TRBV6-5,NA,NA,13,TRBJ1-5,TGTGCCAGCAGTTACACTTCCCGGGAGCCCCAGCATTTT,CASSYTSREPQHF
TRBV7-2,NA,NA,12,TRBJ1-4,TGTGCCAGCAGCTGGACAAATGAAAAACTGTTTTTT,CASSWTNEKLFF
TRBV7-2,TRBD1,NA,14,TRBJ1-1,TGTGCCAGCAGCTCCACAGGGGTGAACACTGAAGCTTTCTTT,CASSSTGVNTEAFF
TRBV7-2,NA,NA,14,TRBJ2-5,TGTGCCAGCAGCTTACGACAGATCCAAGAGACCCAGTACTTC,CASSLRQIQETQYF
TRBV21-1,NA,NA,20,TRBJ1-5,NA,CASSKGWGTGGYSCWQPQHF
TRBV5-4,NA,NA,17,TRBJ1-2,TGTGCCAGCAGCTCCCAGGGGAGGGTCGCTCCGGGCTATGGCTACACCTTC,CASSSQGRVAPGYGYTF
TRBV28,TRBD1,once,13,TRBJ2-7,TGTGCCAGCAGTTTATCTGACAGGGGCGAGCAGTACTTC,CASSLSDRGEQYF
TRBV27,NA,NA,14,TRBJ2-2,TGTGCCAGCAGTTTTGGGAGGGGGGCCGGGGAGCTGTTTTTT,CASSFGRGAGELFF
TRBV10-1,NA,NA,14,TRBJ1-1,TGCGCCAGCAGTTCCGTGGACAAGAACACTGAAGCTTTCTTT,CASSSVDKNTEAFF
TRBV11-2,NA,many,14,TRBJ1-5,TGTGCCAGCAGCTTAGTTTCGGAGCGGGGGCCCCAGCATTTT,CASSLVSERGPQHF
TRBV6-4,NA,NA,13,TRBJ1-3,TGTGCCAGCAGTGACAGCCCTGGAAACACCATATATTTT,CASSDSPGNTIYF
TRBV19,NA,NA,15,TRBJ2-5,TGTGCCAGTAGTCCAAAAAACAGGGCTCAAGAGACCCAGTACTTC,CASSPKNRAQETQYF
TRBV15,NA,many,15,TRBJ2-3,TGTGCCACCAGCATGATACAGGGAGCTCCGGATACGCAGTATTTT,CATSMIQGAPDTQYF
TRBV3-1/TRBV3-2,TRBD1,NA,14,TRBJ1-2,TGTGCCAGCAGCCGTGGACAGGGGGTAGGGGGCTACACCTTC,CASSRGQGVGGYTF